What follows is one T cell receptor (beta chain) and its context. Its antigen has not been determined. Within one base of it there is no much larger clone, and no base qualities were kept. This sample stems from a study of T cells in localized non-small cell lung cancer (dated by TCRdb to about 2020). Background on the whole study: Comparing tumors with uninvolved tumor-adjacent lungs, the study looked at the T cell repertoires of 236 patients with early-stage NSCLC. NSCLC patients had a mean age of roughly 66 years, and 129 were male and 85 to 110 female. The cohort comprised roughly 230 treatment-naïve NSCLC patients with resected, localized lung tumors. General conclusions and limits of the study: Because multi-region sequencing of the tumors was not done, intratumor heterogeneity could not be ruled out. Uninvolved tumor-adjacent lung showed the highest T cell clonality, higher than tumor, which suggests more focused antigenic responses in the uninvolved tumor-adjacent lung. Higher blood T cell density associated with longer overall survival, while higher adjacent-lung clonality associated with shorter survival. Because the study design was exploratory, TCR variables were selected using unadjusted p-values without false-discovery rate correction. Of the top 100 tumor clones, a median of approximately 60 were detected in paired uninvolved adjacent lung; roughly 29 were also among that lung's top 100.

TCR beta CDR3 regions were sequenced from DNA using the immunoSEQ Assay. From the authors' description of their analysis: To compute T cell density, TCR beta template counts were normalized to usable DNA, which was estimated by amplifying housekeeping genes. Using the preseqR package, richness was estimated by extrapolating to 120,000 templates for tissue samples and 400,000 templates for PBMC samples. Clonality was calculated as one minus Pielou's evenness. Differential abundance testing on productive amino-acid clonotypes, with a minimum total count of 5 and an alpha of 0.1, was used to identify tissue-enriched TCRs. The Jaccard Index and the Morisita Overlap Index were used to measure repertoire overlap between compartments. GLIPH grouped TCR beta CDR3s together with public tetramer-defined viral CDR3s, and a viral motif had to include at least three viral sequences and show V-gene enrichment. Here the immuneACCESS table is served through TCRdb, limited to in-frame sequences with V and J called. Missing clones are a known gap in these copies; in checked studies unresolved V genes cover under half, and the rest lacks a known reason. The V and J calls and the clone size are those of that table, but D and trimming were determined from the DNA. The sample table records roughly 38,000 clones; around 79% of these occur just once. Together, the top ten hold around 15% of the sample.

Via the germline V gene (reference sequence), CDR1 is LNHDA and CDR2 SQIVND. Germline trimming amounts to 5 bases on V and 1 base on J, with 4 as the count of junction bases outside the gene matches. The CDR3 spans 14 residues, from the cysteine through the phenylalanine. The CDR3 DNA has 42 bases and is translated from base 1. At diagnosis, tumor, uninvolved tumor-adjacent lung and peripheral blood were collected and then preserved as a mix of FFPE and fresh-frozen material. For TCR repertoire profiling, blood samples were analyzed in the form of peripheral blood mononuclear cells. The sequence links TRBV19 to TRBJ1-1; TRBD1 agrees with 7 junctional bases. The receptor was derived from a male donor aged 60 or older with stage III squamous cell lung carcinoma. This specimen was peripheral blood, taken before any cancer treatment. The CDR3 in this case is CASSPRDRNTEAFF. The nucleotide sequence is given as TGTGCCAGTAGTCCCCGGGACAGGAACACTGAAGCTTTCTTT.